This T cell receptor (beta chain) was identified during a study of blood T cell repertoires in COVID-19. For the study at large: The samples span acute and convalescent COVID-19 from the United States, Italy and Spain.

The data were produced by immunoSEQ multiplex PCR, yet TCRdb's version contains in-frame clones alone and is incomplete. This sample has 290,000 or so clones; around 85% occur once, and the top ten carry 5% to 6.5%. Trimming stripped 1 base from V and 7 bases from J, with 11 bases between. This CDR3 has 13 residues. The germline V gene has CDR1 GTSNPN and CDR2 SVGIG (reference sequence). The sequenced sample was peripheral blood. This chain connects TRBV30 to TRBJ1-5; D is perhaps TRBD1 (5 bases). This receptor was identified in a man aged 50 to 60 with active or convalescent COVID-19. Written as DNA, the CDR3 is TGTGCCTGGAGTGAAAGGGGTTGGCAGCCCCAGCATTTT. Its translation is CAWSERGWQPQHF.